Sequencing of this T cell receptor beta chain was carried out in a study of cytomegalovirus exposure and HLA in healthy donors. Overall study results and limits: Follow-up analysis found HLA locus-dependent TCR association rates, highest for DRB1 and lowest for HLA-C. Evidence from a later analysis indicated that most CMV-associated TCR beta chains looked HLA-restricted.

It was with 60 Vbeta and 13 Jbeta primers that the PCR ran. Generated by immunoSEQ multiplex PCR, the TCRdb table keeps only in-frame clones and is missing some. The sample has 150,000 to 200,000 clones, roughly 85% seen once; the top ten hold over 8%. On this clone: The antigen remains undetermined.

Donors sampled were nominally healthy, though unrecorded immune exposures were likely. The V and J ends lost 5 bases and 7 bases, in that order; junction bases with no gene match: 6. This CDR3 comprises 13 residues. Germline-derived CDR1 and CDR2 are SGHTA and FQGNSA. The chain carries TRBV7-2 and TRBJ1-2, with 8 bases that match TRBD1. The receptor's source is a man aged 18 to 30 in good health and CMV-seropositive. The material sequenced was PBMCs. This CDR3 is CASSVEDRAGYTF. As DNA, the CDR3 is TGTGCCAGCAGCGTTGAGGACAGGGCTGGCTACACCTTC.